The 16 T cell receptor beta chains below were found in one sample sequenced in a study of PD-1 blockade in classical Hodgkin lymphoma. The method was immunoSEQ multiplex PCR; TCRdb's version includes in-frame clones alone and lacks a portion of them. Of 9,000 to 10,000 clones listed, about 93% are singletons. Each patient experienced a relapse that followed autologous stem cell transplantation, and brentuximab vedotin exposure varied. The sample in question was peripheral blood mononuclear cells (PBMCs), obtained at baseline. Source of these receptors: a human donor with classical Hodgkin lymphoma.

The table lists this clone with a count of one. This chain links TRBV6-1 with TRBJ1-4, with 7 bases fitting TRBD1. In germline, CDR1 is MNHNS, CDR2 SASEGT. The ends lost 6 bases at V and 3 bases at J; junction bases unmatched: 4. The CDR3 spans 14 residues. CDR3 sequence (DNA): TGTGCCAGCAGAGTCCAGGGGGCTAATGAAAAACTGTTTTTT. Translating it yields CASRVQGANEKLFF.

The table lists this clone with a count of one. The junction does not match germline at one end; this may be a read error. V gene TRBV6-5 combines with J gene TRBJ2-1; D is perhaps TRBD2 (5 bases). The CDR3 covers 14 residues. Germline V gene lookup returns CDR1 MNHEY and CDR2 SVGAGI. CDR3 nucleotide sequence: TGTGCCAGCCGTTACGGGGAGTCCTACAATGAGCAGTTCTTC. This translates into CASRYGESYNEQFF.

V and J are TRBV15 and TRBJ2-6; 7 bases are a match to TRBD2. The J segment lost 2 bases and the V segment lost 5 bases, leaving 6 bases of the junction unmatched. The CDR3 totals 16 residues. CDR1 is LNHNV, CDR2 YYDKDF, per germline (reference sequence). The CDR3 protein is CATSEARGAGANVLTF. The CDR3 nucleotides read TGTGCCACCAGCGAAGCCCGGGGGGCTGGGGCCAACGTCCTGACTTTC.

The V and J genes are TRBV6-6 and TRBJ1-4, with D possibly being TRBD1 (5 bases). Germline assignment: CDR1 MNHNY and CDR2 SVGAGI (reference sequence). V was pared by 2 bases and J by 3 bases, with 10 bases between. The CDR3 is 15 amino acids. In DNA, the CDR3 is TGTGCCAGCAGTTACGAGGGACTGGCTAATGAAAAACTGTTTTTT. Its translation is CASSYEGLANEKLFF.

CDR3 sequence: CASSLGTGDTGELFF. DNA of the CDR3: TGTGCCAGCAGTCTCGGGACAGGGGATACCGGGGAGCTGTTTTTT. This rearrangement joins TRBV25-1 to TRBJ2-2, with 10 bases fitting TRBD1. This CDR3 has 15 amino acids. The J segment lost 5 bases and the V segment lost 5 bases, leaving 5 bases of the junction unmatched. Germline-derived CDR1 and CDR2 are MGHDK and SYGVNS.

This clone has just one count. V and J are TRBV4-1 and TRBJ2-7; D gene unclear. Germline CDR1 reads MGHRA; CDR2 reads YSYEKL. V gave up 4 bases and J gave up 5 bases, with 9 bases separating them. The CDR3 runs to 12 residues. This CDR3 is CASSPSPHEQYF. The CDR3 DNA sequence: TGCGCCAGCAGCCCCTCCCCCCACGAGCAGTACTTC.

A note on this clone: Different DNA sequences within this sample yield the same CDR3. This sequence joins TRBV5-1 and TRBJ2-5; no definite D call. This CDR3 contains 14 residues. Per the germline V gene, CDR1 is SGHRS and CDR2 is YFSETQ. The V end lost 0 bases, the J end lost 5 bases, and 11 bases lay between the germline ends. In DNA, the CDR3 is TGCGCCAGCAGCTTGGAAGGGAATATGGAGACCCAGTACTTC. This gives the protein CASSLEGNMETQYF.

In its sample, this clone was seen a few times. The chain recombines TRBV6-1 with TRBJ2-3; D is perhaps TRBD2 (5 bases). Deletions cut 6 bases from V and 2 bases from J, with 12 bases between. Germline V gene data show CDR1 as MNHNS and CDR2 as SASEGT. The CDR3 loop spans 14 amino acids. For the CDR3, the DNA is TGTGCCAGCAGCCCGAGGGTTGCCACAGATACGCAGTATTTT. Translating it yields CASSPRVATDTQYF.

This clone was found once. V gene TRBV11-2 combines with J gene TRBJ2-5; 7 bases map to TRBD1. This CDR3 spans 14 amino acids. Germline V gene sequence: CDR1 SGHAT, CDR2 FQNNGV. V shed 7 bases, J shed 5 bases, and the junction held 10 bases outside the gene matches. In DNA form, the CDR3 reads TGTGCCAGCATACTTACAGGGGCAGGGGAGACCCAGTACTTC. Its protein product is CASILTGAGETQYF.

The V gene is TRBV19, the J gene TRBJ1-4, with D perhaps matching TRBD1 (6 bases). CDR1 is LNHDA and CDR2 is SQIVND in the germline V gene (reference sequence). V was clipped by 3 bases and J by 13 bases, with 9 bases between them. The CDR3 is 11 residues long. CDR3 amino acids: CASSMRGPLFF. CDR3 nucleotides: TGTGCCAGTAGTATGCGGGGGCCACTGTTTTTT.

The chain is built from TRBV6-1 and TRBJ2-1; 7 bases map to TRBD2. With 1 base clipped from V and 4 bases from J, the junction kept 4 bases outside the gene matches. The CDR3 totals 15 residues. CDR1 MNHNS and CDR2 SASEGT come from the germline V gene. CDR3 bases: TGTGCCAGCAGTGAAGGAACGGGAGGTTACAATGAGCAGTTCTTC. Its translation: CASSEGTGGYNEQFF.

The rearrangement uses TRBV5-1 and TRBJ2-1; D unresolved. The CDR3 contains 13 residues. Germline-derived CDR1 and CDR2 are SGHRS and YFSETQ. V lost 0 bases and J 5 bases, leaving 6 bases between the germline ends. This CDR3 reads CASSLGDNNEQFF. The DNA of the CDR3 is TGCGCCAGCAGCTTGGGGGATAACAATGAGCAGTTCTTC. Using reference TRBV5-1 and TRBJ2-1 for the parts outside the CDR3, the full variable domain is KAGVTQTPRYLIKTRGQQVTLSCSPISGHRSVSWYQQTPGQGLQFLFEYFSETQRNKGNFPGRFSGRQFSNSRSEMNVSTLELGDSALYLCASSLGDNNEQFFGPGTRLTVL.

The chain employs TRBV27 and TRBJ2-2, with D tentatively TRBD2 (5 bases). V lost 2 bases and J 4 bases, leaving 11 bases between the germline ends. Germline V gives CDR1 MNHEY, CDR2 SMNVEV (reference sequence). The length of the CDR3 is 15 residues. The CDR3 spells CASSLRTGLTGELFF. CDR3 nucleotide sequence: TGTGCCAGCAGTTTAAGGACTGGCCTCACCGGGGAGCTGTTTTTT.

The chain uses TRBV6-4 and TRBJ2-5, with TRBD2 matching over 7 bases. Germline CDR1 reads MRHNA; CDR2 reads SNTAGT. CDR3 length equals 11 residues. V lost 6 bases and J lost 5; bases outside the gene matches: 0. CDR3 sequence (DNA): TGTGCCAGCAGGGGGGGGGAGACCCAGTACTTC. It translates to CASRGGETQYF.

The chain combines TRBV18 with TRBJ2-1; D perhaps matches TRBD2 (5 bases). CDR1 and CDR2 (germline): KGHSH, LQKENI. The V and J ends lost 3 bases and 0 bases respectively, with 9 bases between them. The CDR3 is 15 residues long. The CDR3 spells CASSPLASSYNEQFF. The DNA for the CDR3 is TGTGCCAGCTCACCCCTAGCTAGCTCCTACAATGAGCAGTTCTTC.

The V and J genes are TRBV19 and TRBJ2-4; D gene ambiguous. The CDR3 consists of 18 residues. Germline V gives CDR1 LNHDA, CDR2 SQIVND (reference sequence). The V and J ends lost 5 bases and 0 bases respectively, with 20 bases between them. The CDR3 loop reads CASSLRPPGQLAKNIQYF. The CDR3 bases are TGTGCCAGTAGTCTCAGGCCCCCGGGCCAACTAGCCAAAAACATTCAGTACTTC.